The 20 T cell receptor beta chains given below trace back to one sample, sequenced in a study of blood T cell repertoires in COVID-19. Assay used: immunoSEQ multiplex PCR; TCRdb lists only in-frame clones, some missing. The sample gives approximately 170,000 clones, approximately 86% of which show up once; over 7% is in the top ten. The sample was peripheral blood. Receptors originate from a man between 50 and 59 years old with active or convalescent COVID-19.

The gene calls are TRBV28 and TRBJ2-5, with a tentative D call TRBD2 (7 bases). V was pared by 5 bases and J by 3 bases, with 16 bases between. Germline assignment: CDR1 MDHEN and CDR2 SYDVKM. The CDR3 has 15 residues. CDR3 amino acids: CASSTRGGGEETQYF. The DNA of the CDR3 is TGTGCCAGCAGTACTAGAGGGGGAGGGGAAGAGACCCAGTACTTC.

The sample holds one count of this clone. The chain links TRBV6-1 to TRBJ1-1, with 7 bases lining up with TRBD1. The CDR3 has 13 residues. The germline gives CDR1 MNHNS, CDR2 SASEGT. Trimming cost V 3 bases and J 7 bases; bases outside gene matches: 5. CDR3: CASSDGTVNEAFF. The DNA of the CDR3 is TGTGCCAGCAGTGACGGGACAGTGAATGAAGCTTTCTTT.

The chain employs TRBV6-5 and TRBJ1-1; a weak D match, TRBD1 (5 bases). Germline assignment: CDR1 MNHEY and CDR2 SVGAGI. V dropped 7 bases and J dropped 1 base, with 13 bases sitting between them. CDR3 size: 14 residues. DNA for the CDR3: TGTGCCAGCAAAGGGGCGATAGGGAACACTGAAGCTTTCTTT. Encoded protein: CASKGAIGNTEAFF.

V is TRBV7-6 and J is TRBJ2-1; TRBD1 aligns across 10 bases. Germline CDR1 reads SGHVS; CDR2 reads FNYEAQ. The V gene end was trimmed by 3 bases and the J gene end by 9 bases; junction bases not matched to a gene: 8. The length of the CDR3 is 15 residues. CDR3 region: CASSFMTGGDSEQFF. The CDR3 bases are TGTGCCAGCAGCTTCATGACAGGGGGCGATAGTGAGCAGTTCTTC.

J is TRBJ2-1 and V is TRBV7-2; TRBD2 aligns across 11 bases. From germline, CDR1 is SGHTA and CDR2 FQGNSA. This CDR3 spans 15 amino acids. V was clipped by 7 bases and J by 3 bases; unmatched bases: 5. CDR3 amino acids: CASTSSGRDYNEQFF. The CDR3 DNA is TGTGCCAGCACAAGTAGCGGGAGGGACTACAATGAGCAGTTCTTC.

J is TRBJ2-2 and V is TRBV7-2; TRBD2 matches 10 bases. This CDR3 region has 14 residues. Germline CDR1 is SGHTA and CDR2 is FQGNSA. With 6 bases clipped from V and 6 bases from J, the junction kept 4 bases outside the gene matches. The CDR3 DNA reads TGTGCCAGCAGTTCTAGCGGGAGCCCCGGGGAGCTGTTTTTT. It codes for CASSSSGSPGELFF.

This clone was seen a single time. This same CDR3 is encoded by further DNA sequences in the sample. The rearrangement uses TRBV11-2 and TRBJ2-3; 9 nucleotides line up with TRBD2. This CDR3 contains 16 residues. The germline V gene has CDR1 SGHAT and CDR2 FQNNGV. V lost 1 base, J lost 3 bases, and 5 bases stayed unmatched. The CDR3 sequence: CASSLVASGGTDTQYF. The DNA of the CDR3 is TGTGCCAGCAGCTTAGTAGCAAGCGGGGGGACAGATACGCAGTATTTT.

The V call is TRBV6-5, the J call TRBJ2-1; the D gene is possibly TRBD1 (5 bases). V gave up 0 bases and J gave up 5 bases, with 8 bases separating them. The CDR3 length is 14 residues. Germline values: CDR1 MNHEY, CDR2 SVGAGI. The CDR3 bases are TGTGCCAGCAGTTACTCGGCCAGGGACAATGAGCAGTTCTTC. Translating gives CASSYSARDNEQFF.

Concerning this clone: Other DNA sequences in this specimen translate into the identical CDR3. The chain has TRBV4-2 and TRBJ1-1; D perhaps matches TRBD1 (6 bases). The CDR3 has 15 amino acids. Germline assignment: CDR1 LGHNA and CDR2 YNFKEQ. Deletions cut 1 base from V and 2 bases from J, with 11 bases between. CDR3 bases: TGTGCCAGCAGCCAAGGCGAAGGGGGAAACACTGAAGCTTTCTTT. Translation: CASSQGEGGNTEAFF.

The chain joins TRBV30 to TRBJ1-3; perhaps TRBD1 as D (6 bases). The CDR3 totals 14 residues. Trimming stripped 4 bases from V and 0 bases from J, with 10 bases between. Germline V gene sequence: CDR1 GTSNPN, CDR2 SVGIG (reference sequence). The CDR3 spells CAWNTGFSGNTIYF. Written as DNA, the CDR3 is TGTGCCTGGAACACAGGGTTCTCTGGAAACACCATATATTTT.

The sample holds a few counts of this clone. V usage is TRBV9 and J usage is TRBJ2-4; D gene ambiguous. Germline V gene data show CDR1 as SGDLS and CDR2 as YYNGEE. V lost 4 bases and J 3 bases, leaving 11 bases between the germline ends. The CDR3 extends over 14 amino acids. CDR3 nucleotide sequence: TGTGCCAGCAGCCAAACAGAGAGCAAAAACATTCAGTACTTC. It codes for CASSQTESKNIQYF.

This chain joins TRBV7-2 and TRBJ2-7, with 8 bases identical to TRBD1. CDR1 SGHTA and CDR2 FQGNSA come from the germline V gene. The V segment lost 1 base and the J segment 1 base; nucleotides outside the gene matches: 3. The CDR3 is made up of 15 amino acids. CDR3: CASSLVWDRSYEQYF. The DNA of the CDR3 is TGTGCCAGCAGCTTAGTGTGGGACAGGTCCTACGAGCAGTACTTC.

The chain recombines TRBV6-5 with TRBJ1-6; D call uncertain. There are 13 residues in the CDR3. Germline V gene lookup returns CDR1 MNHEY and CDR2 SVGAGI. Trimming pared 8 bases from V and 8 bases from J, leaving 13 bases between. Written as DNA, the CDR3 is TGTGCCAGCGTCGGGGATTTGGATTCACCCCTCCACTTT. Its translation is CASVGDLDSPLHF.

The V and J genes are TRBV18 and TRBJ1-1; a possible D gene is TRBD1 (6 bases). V was shortened by 3 bases and J by 4 bases, with 15 bases between the two germline ends. The CDR3 has 15 residues. Per the germline V gene, CDR1 is KGHSH and CDR2 is LQKENI. The CDR3 sequence is CASSPTTGFFTEAFF. CDR3 bases: TGTGCCAGCTCACCGACCACAGGGTTTTTCACTGAAGCTTTCTTT.

This clone was recorded a few times. The V call is TRBV4-2, the J call TRBJ1-5; D is ambiguous. Trimming took 10 bases from V and 1 from J, leaving 17 bases between them. CDR1 LGHNA and CDR2 YNFKEQ come from the germline V gene. The CDR3 sequence is 15 residues long. The CDR3 spells CAITREGLSNQPQHF. DNA of the CDR3: TGTGCCATTACGCGGGAGGGTTTGAGCAATCAGCCCCAGCATTTT.

The rearrangement links TRBV28 to TRBJ1-1; maybe TRBD1 (5 bases). The CDR3 extends over 13 amino acids. Trimming pared 8 bases from V and 1 base from J, leaving 11 bases between. Per germline, CDR1 MDHEN and CDR2 SYDVKM. This CDR3 is CASGSGGNTEAFF. The CDR3 nucleotides are TGTGCCAGCGGGTCCGGGGGGAACACTGAAGCTTTCTTT.

This clone is a singleton in its sample. This sequence joins TRBV4-3 and TRBJ2-2; D is unresolved. The CDR3 runs to 13 residues. Trimming pared 0 bases from V and 6 bases from J, leaving 5 bases between. The germline gives CDR1 LGHNA, CDR2 YSLEER. CDR3 DNA sequence: TGCGCCAGCAGCCAAGATTATTCCGGGGAGCTGTTTTTT. Amino acid sequence: CASSQDYSGELFF.

In regard to this clone: Other DNA sequences in the same sample also yield this CDR3. The rearrangement joins TRBV10-2 to TRBJ1-4; D is uncertain. The length of the CDR3 is 13 residues. Germline V gene sequence: CDR1 WSHSY, CDR2 SAAADI. V was cut by 4 bases and J by 7 bases, with 10 bases left in between. CDR3: CASSAGMGEKLFF. The CDR3 coding sequence is TGCGCCAGCAGTGCCGGGATGGGTGAAAAACTGTTTTTT.

The rearrangement uses TRBV5-4 and TRBJ1-1; TRBD1 matches at 7 bases. The V gene's germline CDR1 is SGHNT and CDR2 YYREEE (reference sequence). V dropped 0 bases and J dropped 4; count of bases not matched to a gene: 6. The CDR3 spans 15 residues. The CDR3 sequence is CASSLGGGQTTEAFF. CDR3 bases: TGTGCCAGCAGCTTGGGTGGGGGACAGACCACTGAAGCTTTCTTT.

The chain has TRBV7-3 and TRBJ1-1; tentative D call: TRBD1 (6 bases). Germline V gives CDR1 SGHTA, CDR2 FQGTGA. Deletions cut 5 bases from V and 0 bases from J, with 10 bases between. The CDR3 runs 14 residues. The CDR3 spells CASSPDSLNTEAFF. As DNA, the CDR3 is TGTGCCAGCAGCCCGGACAGCCTGAACACTGAAGCTTTCTTT.